These 12 T cell receptor beta chains came from one sample sequenced in a study of cytomegalovirus exposure and HLA in healthy donors. PCR primers comprised 60 Vbeta and 13 Jbeta primers. Only in-frame clones appear in the TCRdb table, and some are missing; sequencing was by immunoSEQ multiplex PCR. The repertoire holds 150,000 or so clones, about 75% seen once, with 6.3% in the top ten. Input material: PBMCs. The receptors here all came from a man in his forties in good health and CMV-seropositive.

This chain uses TRBV30 with TRBJ2-1; D might be TRBD1 (6 bases). The CDR3 has 13 residues. The germline V gene encodes CDR1 GTSNPN and CDR2 SVGIG (reference sequence). Trimming took 8 bases from V and 5 from J, leaving 16 bases between them. The CDR3 nucleotides are TGTGCCACCTCCGGGACACAGAACAATGAGCAGTTCTTC. It yields the protein CATSGTQNNEQFF.

The rearrangement joins TRBV11-3 to TRBJ2-7; 8 bases fit TRBD1. The CDR3 consists of 14 residues. The junction had 3 bases not matched to a gene; V was cut back by 5 bases and J by 0 bases. CDR1 SGHNT and CDR2 YENEEA come from the germline V gene. Written as DNA, the CDR3 is TGTGCCAGCAGCGAACAGGGGGACTCCTACGAGCAGTACTTC. Amino acids: CASSEQGDSYEQYF.

The V and J genes are TRBV18 and TRBJ2-3, with TRBD1 matching 8 bases. Germline values: CDR1 KGHSH, CDR2 LQKENI. CDR3 length equals 15 residues. The J segment lost 0 bases and the V segment lost 2 bases, leaving 1 base of the junction unmatched. In DNA form, the CDR3 reads TGTGCCAGCTCACCAAGGGACAGGAGCACAGATACGCAGTATTTT. Its protein is CASSPRDRSTDTQYF.

The chain uses TRBV7-9 and TRBJ2-3; 10 nucleotides line up with TRBD1. This CDR3 region has 16 residues. Germline V gene data show CDR1 as SEHNR and CDR2 as FQNEAQ (reference sequence). V gave up 4 bases and J gave up 0 bases; unmatched junction bases: 4. The chain's CDR3 is CASSWDRGTSTDTQYF. The CDR3, as DNA: TGTGCCAGCAGCTGGGACAGGGGAACTAGCACAGATACGCAGTATTTT.

With regard to this clone: One junction end disagrees with the germline gene, perhaps due to a read error. The V gene is TRBV7-9, the J gene TRBJ2-5, with 7 positions matching TRBD1. The CDR3 extends over 16 amino acids. The germline CDR1 and CDR2 sequences are SEHNR and FQNEAQ (reference sequence). The CDR3 DNA sequence: TGTTCCAGCAGCTTAGCTCTAGGGGGCAAGGACAAGACCCAGTACTTC. Translation: CSSSLALGGKDKTQYF.

The chain joins TRBV9 to TRBJ1-2, with D tentatively TRBD1 (5 bases). From germline, CDR1 is SGDLS and CDR2 YYNGEE. This CDR3 contains 16 residues. V shed 0 bases and J shed 4 bases, with 16 bases lying between them. This CDR3 reads CASSVDNGAGGYGYTF. In DNA form, the CDR3 reads TGTGCCAGCAGCGTAGATAATGGGGCCGGGGGCTATGGCTACACCTTC.

The rearrangement links TRBV4-1 to TRBJ2-7; 10 bases align to TRBD2. Germline assignment: CDR1 MGHRA and CDR2 YSYEKL. The V and J ends lost 0 bases and 2 bases, in that order; junction bases with no gene match: 4. The CDR3 is 16 residues long. The CDR3 here is CASSQDPGLATYEQYF. In DNA, the CDR3 is TGCGCCAGCAGCCAAGATCCGGGACTAGCGACCTACGAGCAGTACTTC.

The chain combines TRBV7-2 with TRBJ2-7; 10 bases match TRBD2. V shed 4 bases, J shed 1 base, and the junction held 4 bases outside the gene matches. CDR1 SGHTA and CDR2 FQGNSA come from the germline V gene. The CDR3 loop spans 15 amino acids. The CDR3 DNA follows: TGTGCCAGCAGCTCGCGGACTAGCGGATCCTACGAGCAGTACTTC. Amino acids: CASSSRTSGSYEQYF.

In its sample, this clone was seen a few times. The chain recombines TRBV4-2 with TRBJ2-1; 10 nucleotides line up with TRBD2. Germline trimming cut 0 bases from V and 6 bases from J; bases unmatched to any gene: 5. CDR1 and CDR2 (germline): LGHNA, YNFKEQ. The CDR3 covers 16 residues. CDR3 sequence reads: CASSQDGSSGSNEQFF. The CDR3 nucleotides read TGTGCCAGCAGCCAAGATGGGTCTAGCGGGAGCAATGAGCAGTTCTTC.

This chain links TRBV18 with TRBJ2-5, with 8 bases aligning to TRBD1. The DNA matches TRBJ2-7 better at its end, which makes the J call doubtful. Germline assignment: CDR1 KGHSH and CDR2 LQKENI. There are 15 residues in the CDR3. CDR3 region: CASSPGTGAIYEQYF. The CDR3 coding sequence is TGTGCCAGCTCCCCCGGGACAGGTGCGATCTACGAGCAGTACTTC.

The chain couples TRBV7-6 to TRBJ1-1; 9 bases align to TRBD1. The CDR3 totals 15 residues. V lost 5 bases, J lost 6 bases, and 10 bases stayed unmatched. Germline assignment: CDR1 SGHVS and CDR2 FNYEAQ. The CDR3 DNA reads as TGTGCCAGCAGCCCAGGACAGGGGTTTTTTGCTGAAGCTTTCTTT. Translating it yields CASSPGQGFFAEAFF.

This clone was picked up one time. V is TRBV5-5 and J is TRBJ1-2, with D uncertain. CDR1 is SGHKS and CDR2 is YYEKEE in the germline V gene (reference sequence). The CDR3 totals 13 residues. Trimming took 4 bases from V and 4 from J, leaving 11 bases between them. The CDR3, as DNA: TGTGCCAGCAGCCTTACTGACACCTATGGCTACACCTTC. This gives the protein CASSLTDTYGYTF.